One T cell receptor (beta chain) is described in this entry. Use of 60 Vbeta and 13 Jbeta primers characterized the PCR. Some clones are missing from TCRdb's copy, which holds only in-frame ones; the method was immunoSEQ multiplex PCR. Found here are 200,000 or so clones, approximately 80% of them singletons; the top ten hold 1.4%. This entry is derived from a study of cytomegalovirus exposure and HLA in healthy donors. The sequenced sample was PBMCs. The TCR sequence derives from a girl between 5 and 17 years old in good health and CMV-seronegative.

The CDR3 spells CASSLGRVDYGYTF. CDR3 DNA: TGTGCCAGCAGCTTAGGCCGGGTGGACTATGGCTACACCTTC. The chain has TRBV7-8 and TRBJ1-2; D gene unclear. Germline CDR1 SGHVS, CDR2 FQNEAQ. This CDR3 contains 14 residues. Trimming took 1 base from V and 3 from J, leaving 9 bases between them. The entire variable domain, with the rest obtained from reference TRBV7-8 and TRBJ1-2, is as follows: GAGVSQSPRYKVAKRGQDVALRCDPISGHVSLFWYQQALGQGPEFLTYFQNEAQLDKSGLPSDRFFAERPEGSVSTLKIQRTQQEDSAVYLCASSLGRVDYGYTFGSGTRLTVV.